The TCR beta chain under discussion was sequenced for a study of human T cells and chemical hapten exposure. As concerns this clonotype: One end of the junction is discordant with germline, which a read error may explain.

Time point given: pre-sensitization, week 0. Treatment denoted: therapeutic diphenylcyclopropenone sensitization with weekly scalp DPC. TCRdb recomputed calls from the RACE reads with MiXCR, one row per CDR3 protein. The data show tens of thousands of distinct CDR3 sequences, approximately 11% seen once. The CDR3 has 15 residues. Germline V gene lookup returns CDR1 MNHEY and CDR2 SVGEGT. The material was whole blood, obtained in connection with sensitization to the hapten diphenylcyclopropenone (DPC). This sequence was found in a woman between 45 and 60 years old with alopecia areata. Some clones in this sample may be carry-over from other donors' samples. The chain joins TRBV6-2 or TRBV6-3 to TRBJ2-7; D ambiguous. The CDR3 DNA follows: TGTGTCAGCAGCCGCTCTGGACCCTCCGGGCGGGAGCAGTACTTC. This encodes CVSSRSGPSGREQYF.